This TCR beta chain was documented in a study of PD-1 blockade in classical Hodgkin lymphoma. Study-wide findings and caveats: Initiation of nivolumab under 1 year after ASCT led to exclusion of patients. Repertoire differences have undefined causes, possibly disease activity or prior therapy.

Every single patient, without exception, relapsed after autologous stem cell transplantation, and brentuximab vedotin exposure varied. Trimming cost V 1 base and J 3 bases; bases outside gene matches: 5. CDR1 is SGHRS, CDR2 YFSETQ, per germline. The CDR3 runs to 16 residues. Assay: immunoSEQ multiplex PCR; the TCRdb copy retains only in-frame clones and omits some. The sample has 20,000 to 25,000 clones, roughly 79% seen once; the top ten hold around 20%. A note on this clone: What it binds is not known.

This rearrangement joins TRBV5-1 to TRBJ2-5, with 11 bases identical to TRBD2. The sample in question was peripheral blood mononuclear cells (PBMCs), obtained before the second cycle of nivolumab. This clonotype was obtained from a human donor with classical Hodgkin lymphoma. In DNA form, the CDR3 reads TGCGCCAGCAGCTTGACCGGGACTAGCGGAGAAGAGACCCAGTACTTC. It specifies CASSLTGTSGEETQYF.